One sample yielded the 30 T cell receptor beta chains listed below, sequenced in a study of blood T cells in healthy people across ages. Primed by a sample-barcoded 5' primer and a J-beta primer mix, a second PCR proceeded for 7 to 11 cycles. TCRdb itself ran the 5' RACE reads through MiXCR, one entry per CDR3 protein. The sample includes around 1,000,000 distinct CDR3 sequences, less than 45% of them seen just once. The sample comprised blood. These receptors all come from a man aged 18-30 years in good health.

This chain uses TRBV11-2 with TRBJ2-6, with a possible D match to TRBD2 (6 bases). The V and J ends lost 6 bases and 0 bases respectively, with 15 bases between them. The length of the CDR3 is 17 residues. CDR1 is SGHAT, CDR2 FQNNGV, per germline. This CDR3 is CASSHRDLSSGANVLTF. The CDR3 DNA reads TGTGCCAGCAGTCACCGGGACTTAAGCTCTGGGGCCAACGTCCTGACTTTC.

This clonotype has a handful of counts. J is TRBJ1-3 and V is TRBV25-1; D gene ambiguous. Per germline, CDR1 MGHDK and CDR2 SYGVNS. This CDR3 region has 15 residues. Trimming took 4 bases from V and 0 from J, leaving 10 bases between them. The CDR3 loop is CASSGGRSSGNTIYF. CDR3 DNA: TGTGCCAGCAGTGGCGGCCGCAGCTCTGGAAACACCATATATTTT.

This chain uses TRBV24-1 with TRBJ2-3; 11 bases line up with TRBD1. Germline-derived CDR1 and CDR2 are KGHDR and SFDVKD. CDR3 size: 16 residues. With V trimmed by 6 bases and J by 3 bases, 7 bases remained unmatched. In DNA, the CDR3 is TGTGCCACCAGTCCCGGACAGGGGGCGCGTACAGATACGCAGTATTTT. Amino acid sequence: CATSPGQGARTDTQYF.

The chain uses TRBV12-3 or TRBV12-4 and TRBJ1-5; D call uncertain. This CDR3 comprises 15 residues. V was pared by 8 bases and J by 7 bases, with 21 bases between. The CDR3 nucleotides are TGTGCCAGCCGCACTGAGAAGGGCGCGAAGCAGCCCCAGCATTTT. Translation: CASRTEKGAKQPQHF.

This clonotype was seen a single time. This chain links TRBV11-2 with TRBJ2-2, with D hard to call. The V and J ends lost 1 base and 6 bases respectively, with 12 bases between them. CDR3 length: 15 amino acids. Germline V gene sequence: CDR1 SGHAT, CDR2 FQNNGV. The CDR3 nucleotides read TGTGCCAGCAGCTTAGGGGGTTACGCGTCCGGGGAGCTGTTTTTT. Its translation is CASSLGGYASGELFF.

This clonotype has a handful of counts. The chain employs TRBV6-2 or TRBV6-3 and TRBJ1-5, with a tentative D call TRBD1 (6 bases). V lost 9 bases and J lost 4, with 13 bases in between. CDR3 length: 13 residues. Germline-derived CDR1 and CDR2 are MNHEY and SVGEGT. This chain's CDR3 is CASTDRKNQPQHF. The DNA for the CDR3 is TGTGCCAGTACGGACAGAAAAAATCAGCCCCAGCATTTT.

This clonotype came up a few times. V is TRBV9 and J is TRBJ2-3, with D possibly matching TRBD2 (5 bases). Trimming cost V 4 bases and J 5 bases, with 23 bases left between them. The CDR3 extends over 17 amino acids. The V gene's germline CDR1 is SGDLS and CDR2 YYNGEE. The CDR3 is CASSREPSGPLRDTQYF. As DNA, the CDR3 is TGTGCCAGCAGCAGAGAGCCCAGCGGTCCCCTGAGAGATACGCAGTATTTT.

This clonotype came up a few times. The chain links TRBV3-1 to TRBJ2-3; D remains unclear. Germline V CDR1 and CDR2: LGHDT, YNNKEL (reference sequence). The CDR3 sequence is 15 residues long. The V gene lost 3 bases and the J gene lost 2 bases, with 12 bases spanning the gap. CDR3 coding DNA: TGTGCCAGCAGCCAGGCGCGAAGAGTCACAGATACGCAGTATTTT. This sequence encodes CASSQARRVTDTQYF.

The chain joins TRBV24-1 to TRBJ2-7, with 9 bases identical to TRBD1. V lost 3 bases to trimming and J lost 5 bases; unmatched junction nucleotides: 7. The CDR3 is 15 amino acids. The V gene's germline CDR1 is KGHDR and CDR2 SFDVKD. The CDR3 loop is CATSDTGTGTNEQYF. For the CDR3, the DNA is TGTGCCACCAGTGATACCGGGACAGGGACCAACGAGCAGTACTTC.

The chain carries TRBV5-1 and TRBJ2-3, with 7 bases matching TRBD1. The CDR3 loop spans 14 amino acids. The germline CDR1 and CDR2 sequences are SGHRS and YFSETQ. V trimming: 7 bases; J trimming: 5 bases; junction bases outside the gene matches: 10. The CDR3 sequence is CASGQERAQDTQYF. CDR3 sequence (DNA): TGCGCCAGCGGACAGGAACGGGCCCAAGATACGCAGTATTTT.

V gene TRBV9 combines with J gene TRBJ2-3; D not certain. CDR3 length equals 15 residues. The germline CDR1 and CDR2 sequences are SGDLS and YYNGEE. Trimming removed 4 bases at V and 0 bases at J, with 12 bases between. The CDR3 protein is CASSRKQTSTDTQYF. The CDR3 nucleotides read TGTGCCAGCAGCCGTAAACAGACTAGCACAGATACGCAGTATTTT.

The chain is built from TRBV12-3 or TRBV12-4 and TRBJ1-1, with a weak D call TRBD1 (5 bases). This CDR3 region has 15 residues. V lost 7 bases and J lost 0, with 15 bases in between. The CDR3 DNA follows: TGTGCCAGCACCTGGGGCTTACTTATGAACACTGAAGCTTTCTTT. This translates into CASTWGLLMNTEAFF.

The V call is TRBV12-3 or TRBV12-4, the J call TRBJ2-1; maybe TRBD2 (6 bases). The CDR3 is 14 amino acids. The V and J ends lost 5 bases and 10 bases respectively, with 18 bases between them. CDR3: CASSPGLSVNEQFF. The CDR3 region has the DNA TGTGCCAGCAGTCCCGGACTATCAGTCAACGAGCAGTTCTTC.

The chain couples TRBV7-9 to TRBJ2-7, with D possibly matching TRBD1 (6 bases). V was trimmed by 5 bases and J by 0 bases, leaving 17 bases between them. Germline V gene sequence: CDR1 SEHNR, CDR2 FQNEAQ (reference sequence). The CDR3 extends over 16 amino acids. The CDR3 is CASSLQGRGGSYEQYF. The CDR3 nucleotides read TGTGCCAGCAGCCTACAAGGTCGAGGGGGCTCCTACGAGCAGTACTTC.

This chain joins TRBV25-1 and TRBJ1-2, with unresolved D. Germline values: CDR1 MGHDK, CDR2 SYGVNS. There are 16 residues in the CDR3. With 4 bases removed from V and 4 bases from J, the gap between germline ends came to 19 bases. CDR3: CASSGTRVGNSYGYTF. The CDR3 DNA reads as TGTGCCAGCAGTGGAACTCGTGTCGGGAACAGCTATGGCTACACCTTC.

V usage is TRBV5-1 and J usage is TRBJ1-3; D gene unclear. V gave up 1 base and J gave up 0 bases, with 23 bases separating them. CDR3 length equals 20 residues. Per germline, CDR1 SGHRS and CDR2 YFSETQ. The CDR3 spells CASSLFPNSAGPNSGNTIYF. For the CDR3, the DNA is TGCGCCAGCAGCTTGTTCCCCAACTCAGCCGGGCCAAACTCTGGAAACACCATATATTTT.

The chain links TRBV12-3 or TRBV12-4 to TRBJ2-3; possibly TRBD1 or TRBD2 for D (6 bases each). The CDR3 totals 15 residues. The V and J ends lost 1 base and 5 bases respectively, with 13 bases between them. CDR3 sequence reads: CASSLVQGRQDTQYF. CDR3 DNA sequence: TGTGCCAGCAGTTTAGTGCAGGGGAGGCAAGATACGCAGTATTTT.

The gene calls are TRBV5-1 and TRBJ2-5; tentative D call: TRBD1 (7 bases). Looked up from germline, CDR1 is SGHRS and CDR2 is YFSETQ. This CDR3 contains 15 residues. V was cut by 7 bases and J by 3 bases, with 19 bases left in between. The CDR3 region has the DNA TGCGCCAGCTCGCCTAGAGGAGGGACAGAAGAGACCCAGTACTTC. Residues: CASSPRGGTEETQYF.

This clonotype occurred a few times. The V gene is TRBV6-5, the J gene TRBJ1-5; possible D gene TRBD1, 6 bases. This CDR3 has 14 residues. Germline assignment: CDR1 MNHEY and CDR2 SVGAGI. V lost 5 bases and J 4 bases, leaving 12 bases between the germline ends. CDR3 region: CASSTQGLNQPQHF. The DNA of the CDR3 is TGTGCCAGCAGTACCCAGGGGCTAAATCAGCCCCAGCATTTT.

This clonotype has only one observation. A read error may be the cause here, since a much bigger clone is one base away. The chain combines TRBV28 with TRBJ1-2; 7 bases match TRBD1. Germline trimming cut 7 bases from V and 2 bases from J; bases unmatched to any gene: 10. CDR3 length: 15 amino acids. The germline CDR1 and CDR2 sequences are MDHEN and SYDVKM. The CDR3 nucleotides read TGTGCCAGCAATAACCCGGACAGGCCCAACTATGGCTACACCTTC. Its translation: CASNNPDRPNYGYTF.

This clonotype was seen a handful of times. The rearrangement joins TRBV2 to TRBJ2-5, with 10 nucleotides matching TRBD2. This CDR3 contains 15 residues. Germline CDR1 is SNHLY and CDR2 is FYNNEI. V was pared by 7 bases and J by 4 bases, with 9 bases of the junction left unmatched. The chain's CDR3 is CASTMEGLAVETQYF. The CDR3, as DNA: TGTGCCAGCACCATGGAAGGACTAGCGGTAGAGACCCAGTACTTC.

The chain recombines TRBV20-1 with TRBJ2-3; possible D gene TRBD1, 7 bases. The CDR3 runs 14 residues. Trimming took 0 bases from V and 5 from J, leaving 12 bases between them. Per the germline V gene, CDR1 is DFQATT and CDR2 is SNEGSKA (reference sequence). CDR3: CSARDQGGIDTQYF. The CDR3 DNA follows: TGCAGTGCTAGAGATCAGGGGGGCATAGATACGCAGTATTTT.

The chain couples TRBV7-6 to TRBJ1-4; TRBD1 might be the D (5 bases). Germline V gene sequence: CDR1 SGHVS, CDR2 FNYEAQ. The CDR3 length is 21 residues. Trimming left V 5 bases short and J 0 bases short, with 28 bases between. CDR3 region: CASSLGWSLGGLSATNEKLFF. DNA of the CDR3: TGTGCCAGCAGCCTGGGTTGGTCGCTCGGGGGACTCTCTGCAACTAATGAAAAACTGTTTTTT.

The DNA for the CDR3 is TGCAGTGCTGCGGGACACCAAGAGACCCAGTACTTC. Its protein is CSAAGHQETQYF. V is TRBV20-1 and J is TRBJ2-5, with D perhaps matching TRBD2 (6 bases). This CDR3 is built from 12 residues. V lost 5 bases, J lost 0 bases, and 7 bases lay in between. Looked up from germline, CDR1 is DFQATT and CDR2 is SNEGSKA (reference sequence).

The chain links TRBV20-1 to TRBJ2-3; D uncertain. Germline V gene data show CDR1 as DFQATT and CDR2 as SNEGSKA (reference sequence). Trimming removed 1 base at V and 0 bases at J, with 8 bases between. This CDR3 is built from 14 residues. The DNA of the CDR3 is TGCAGTGCTAGAGGTATCACTAGCACAGATACGCAGTATTTT. It codes for CSARGITSTDTQYF.

Points on this clonotype: One end of the junction is discordant with germline, which a read error may explain. This chain uses TRBV20-1 with TRBJ2-3, with unresolved D. The CDR3 has 14 residues. Germline V gene sequence: CDR1 DFQATT, CDR2 SNEGSKA (reference sequence). CDR3 sequence: CSATVRSKSDKQYF. For the CDR3, the DNA is TGCAGTGCCACAGTGAGGTCCAAATCAGATAAGCAGTATTTT.

This clonotype occurred a few times. V gene TRBV2 combines with J gene TRBJ2-2; a weak D match, TRBD2 (6 bases). V lost 5 bases and J lost 6, with 7 bases in between. CDR3 length equals 12 residues. Germline V gene sequence: CDR1 SNHLY, CDR2 FYNNEI. In DNA form, the CDR3 reads TGTGCCAGCAGTTGGGACTCCGGGGAGCTGTTTTTT. Translating it yields CASSWDSGELFF.

The chain employs TRBV6-6 and TRBJ1-4; D uncertain. V shed 7 bases and J shed 3 bases, with 12 bases lying between them. The germline gives CDR1 MNHNY, CDR2 SVGAGI (reference sequence). CDR3 length: 14 amino acids. The CDR3 bases are TGTGCCAGCAAAGGTTTACGGGCTAATGAAAAACTGTTTTTT. Protein: CASKGLRANEKLFF.

Ten or more counts support this clonotype. This chain uses TRBV13 with TRBJ1-2; 10 nucleotides line up with TRBD1. In germline, CDR1 is PRHDT, CDR2 FYEKMQ (reference sequence). This CDR3 has 14 residues. V lost 4 bases to trimming and J lost 5 bases; unmatched junction nucleotides: 4. CDR3 coding DNA: TGTGCCAGCAGCTCAGGGACAGGGGTATATGGCTACACCTTC. Translated: CASSSGTGVYGYTF.

This chain joins TRBV5-6 and TRBJ2-7, with D possibly being TRBD2 (5 bases). The CDR3 spans 16 residues. Germline V gene sequence: CDR1 SGHDT, CDR2 YYEEEE. V dropped 3 bases and J dropped 7 bases, with 23 bases sitting between them. The CDR3 spells CASSSVVRVVMNEQYF. CDR3 DNA: TGTGCCAGCAGCTCAGTTGTGAGGGTGGTGATGAATGAGCAGTACTTC.